These 5 T cell receptor beta chains were sequenced from one sample in a study of T-cell memory formation after mild COVID-19. Via MiXCR, TCRdb re-called the 5' RACE reads, giving one row per CDR3 protein. The table shows 150,000 to 200,000 distinct CDR3 sequences, with 25% to 40% occurring only once. Material for sequencing was PBMCs or a T cell subset sorted from them (not recorded which). These receptors originate from an adult woman who had mild COVID-19 (a few samples of this study predate the infection). Cell type and time point are not known.

This clonotype was recorded a few times. The rearrangement joins TRBV2 to TRBJ2-3, with a tentative D call TRBD2 (6 bases). Deletions cut 8 bases from V and 0 bases from J, with 15 bases between. Germline CDR1 reads SNHLY; CDR2 reads FYNNEI. There are 15 residues in the CDR3. The CDR3 DNA reads as TGTGCCAGCGCTGCGGGACTGCGGAGCACAGATACGCAGTATTTT. Translating it yields CASAAGLRSTDTQYF. Variable domain in full (rest from reference TRBV2 and TRBJ2-3): EPEVTQTPSHQVTQMGQEVILRCVPISNHLYFYWYRQILGQKVEFLVSFYNNEISEKSEIFDDQFSVERPDGSNFTLKIRSTKLEDSAMYFCASAAGLRSTDTQYFGPGTRLTVL.

V gene TRBV7-8 combines with J gene TRBJ2-5; D uncertain. Germline V gene lookup returns CDR1 SGHVS and CDR2 FQNEAQ. Trimming removed 8 bases from V and 5 bases from J, with 6 bases in between. The CDR3 runs 10 residues. This chain's CDR3 is CASRRETQYF. In nucleotides, the CDR3 is TGTGCCAGCCGGCGGGAGACCCAGTACTTC. The full variable domain, with the rest looked up from reference TRBV7-8 and TRBJ2-5, is GAGVSQSPRYKVAKRGQDVALRCDPISGHVSLFWYQQALGQGPEFLTYFQNEAQLDKSGLPSDRFFAERPEGSVSTLKIQRTQQEDSAVYLCASRRETQYFGPGTRLLVL.

This clonotype came up a few times. The chain has TRBV4-2 and TRBJ2-1; unclear D gene. CDR3 length equals 12 residues. Germline V lookup: CDR1 LGHNA, CDR2 YNFKEQ. Trimming shortened V by 1 base and J by 10 bases, and 8 bases separated the two germline ends. Here the CDR3 DNA reads TGTGCCAGCAGCCAAGTGGGGAAAGAGCAGTTCTTC. Its translation is CASSQVGKEQFF.

The chain is built from TRBV4-2 and TRBJ2-7; TRBD1 agrees at 7 bases. The V gene end was trimmed by 0 bases and the J gene end by 4 bases; junction bases not matched to a gene: 6. The CDR3 is made up of 15 amino acids. Germline V gene lookup returns CDR1 LGHNA and CDR2 YNFKEQ. Here the CDR3 reads CASSQDSRGPYEQYF. The CDR3, as DNA: TGTGCCAGCAGCCAAGATTCGAGGGGGCCTTACGAGCAGTACTTC.

This chain links TRBV7-6 with TRBJ2-1, with D perhaps TRBD1 or TRBD2 (5 bases each). Germline lookup yields CDR1 SGHVS and CDR2 FNYEAQ. The length of the CDR3 is 16 residues. With 6 bases removed from V and 0 bases from J, the gap between germline ends came to 15 bases. CDR3 in amino acids: CASSLQGESSYNEQFF. CDR3 DNA sequence: TGTGCCAGCAGTCTACAAGGGGAGAGCTCCTACAATGAGCAGTTCTTC.